The 12 T cell receptor beta chains reported below all come from one sample, sequenced in a study of T cells in localized non-small cell lung cancer. Only in-frame clones appear in the TCRdb table, and some are missing; sequencing was by immunoSEQ multiplex PCR. The profile covers approximately 31,000 clones, with nearly 80% appearing a single time and approximately 35% taken by the ten largest. The material was peripheral blood, obtained before any cancer treatment. These receptor sequences come from an older male donor with stage II squamous cell lung carcinoma.

The gene calls are TRBV7-3 and TRBJ2-5; 7 bases align to TRBD1. Trimming at V came to 5 bases and at J to 6 bases, leaving 6 bases not matched to a gene. The CDR3 is 13 residues long. From germline, CDR1 is SGHTA and CDR2 FQGTGA. The CDR3 bases are TGTGCCAGCAGCCCGGACAGGTTTAAGACCCAGTACTTC. This encodes CASSPDRFKTQYF.

This clone appeared a few times. The J gene is TRBJ1-2, the V gene TRBV10-3; weak D call: TRBD1 (5 bases). This CDR3 spans 16 amino acids. Trimming left V 11 bases short and J 6 bases short, with 28 bases between. Germline V gives CDR1 ENHRY, CDR2 SYGVKD. This CDR3 is CASRDRGLEAGNGYTF. CDR3 DNA: TGTGCCTCACGGGATAGGGGACTAGAAGCGGGGAATGGCTACACCTTC.

The V and J genes are TRBV5-6 and TRBJ2-5; D is perhaps TRBD2 (5 bases). The V gene lost 0 bases and the J gene lost 5 bases, with 8 bases spanning the gap. This CDR3 comprises 13 residues. CDR1 is SGHDT and CDR2 is YYEEEE in the germline V gene. The CDR3 DNA follows: TGTGCCAGCAGCTTGGGCCCGGGGGAGACCCAGTACTTC. Encoded protein: CASSLGPGETQYF. Full variable domain (rest looked up from reference TRBV5-6 and TRBJ2-5): DAGVTQSPTHLIKTRGQQVTLRCSPKSGHDTVSWYQQALGQGPQFIFQYYEEEERQRGNFPDRFSGHQFPNYSSELNVNALLLGDSALYLCASSLGPGETQYFGPGTRLLVL.

This clone was observed a handful of times. V is TRBV4-2 and J is TRBJ2-3; possible D gene TRBD2, 6 bases. Per germline, CDR1 LGHNA and CDR2 YNFKEQ. The CDR3 runs to 13 residues. Deletions cut 6 bases from V and 4 bases from J, with 11 bases between. The CDR3 region is CASRIERADTQYF. The CDR3 DNA is TGTGCCAGCAGGATCGAGCGGGCAGATACGCAGTATTTT.

The rearrangement joins TRBV6-5 to TRBJ2-3; the match to TRBD2 covers 8 bases. The V segment lost 5 bases and the J segment 1 base; nucleotides outside the gene matches: 5. Per germline, CDR1 MNHEY and CDR2 SVGAGI. The CDR3 length is 15 residues. The CDR3 coding sequence is TGTGCCAGCAGTCGGGGGGGACTAGGCACAGATACGCAGTATTTT. Encoded protein: CASSRGGLGTDTQYF.

This chain joins TRBV10-3 and TRBJ2-1; 14 positions agree with TRBD2. Trimming at V came to 6 bases and at J to 5 bases, leaving 6 bases not matched to a gene. CDR1 and CDR2 from the germline V gene are ENHRY and SYGVKD. The CDR3 spans 16 residues. The CDR3 nucleotides are TGTGCCATCAGACTCTCGACTAGCGGGGGGGACAATGAGCAGTTCTTC. Amino acids: CAIRLSTSGGDNEQFF.

This rearrangement joins TRBV30 to TRBJ1-4; 11 bases match TRBD1. Trimming at V came to 0 bases and at J to 7 bases, leaving 4 bases not matched to a gene. The V gene's germline CDR1 is GTSNPN and CDR2 SVGIG (reference sequence). CDR3 size: 15 residues. For the CDR3, the DNA is TGTGCCTGGAGTGTAGGGACAGGGGGAGGTGAAAAACTGTTTTTT. Translation gives CAWSVGTGGGEKLFF.

The genes are TRBV15 and TRBJ1-2; possibly TRBD1 for D (5 bases). CDR3 length equals 15 residues. Germline CDR1 reads LNHNV; CDR2 reads YYDKDF (reference sequence). V lost 0 bases and J lost 8, with 16 bases in between. Here the CDR3 reads CATSRDRATQTGYTF. In DNA, the CDR3 is TGTGCCACCAGCAGAGACAGGGCCACCCAGACGGGCTACACCTTC.

The rearrangement links TRBV19 to TRBJ2-5, with TRBD1 matching 7 bases. This CDR3 is built from 15 residues. J was trimmed by 2 bases and V by 3 bases; bases with no gene match: 6. Germline loops: CDR1 LNHDA, CDR2 SQIVND (reference sequence). The CDR3 protein is CASSMARDRQETQYF. The CDR3 DNA follows: TGTGCCAGTAGTATGGCTCGGGACAGACAAGAGACCCAGTACTTC.

The chain links TRBV6-1 to TRBJ2-2; maybe TRBD2 (6 bases). CDR3 length: 13 amino acids. Germline-derived CDR1 and CDR2 are MNHNS and SASEGT. The germline V and J ends were trimmed by 5 bases and 7 bases, with 11 bases remaining between them. The CDR3 DNA is TGTGCCAGCAGTCCCACTAGCTTCGGGGAGCTGTTTTTT. Residues: CASSPTSFGELFF.

The V gene is TRBV5-1, the J gene TRBJ1-4; TRBD1 matches 7 bases. The CDR3 is 14 residues long. The germline V gene encodes CDR1 SGHRS and CDR2 YFSETQ. Germline trimming cut 4 bases from V and 8 bases from J; bases unmatched to any gene: 8. The CDR3 loop reads CASSRTGVGEKLFF. DNA of the CDR3: TGCGCCAGCAGCAGGACAGGTGTTGGGGAAAAACTGTTTTTT.

DNA of the CDR3: TGTGCCAGCAGCCTGGACAGGGCTCAGCCCCAGCATTTT. Translated: CASSLDRAQPQHF. This sequence joins TRBV7-3 and TRBJ1-5; TRBD1 aligns across 8 bases. Germline values: CDR1 SGHTA, CDR2 FQGTGA. The CDR3 length is 13 residues. The ends lost 5 bases at V and 6 bases at J; junction bases unmatched: 3.